This TCR beta chain was recovered during a study of shared clonotypes between healthy human individuals. Looked up from germline, CDR1 is SEHNR and CDR2 is FQNEAQ (reference sequence). This CDR3 has 15 amino acids. V was trimmed by 1 base and J by 1 base, leaving 11 bases between them. CD45RO-negative CD8 cells positively selected for CCR7 made up the naive population, which excluded terminally differentiated effector memory CD45RA+ cells. The method was immunoSEQ multiplex PCR; TCRdb's version includes in-frame clones alone and lacks a portion of them. The table has about 2.2 million clones, 85% to 95% seen once.

This sequence originates from a man between 18 and 35 years old in good health. Some clones in this sample may be carry-over from other donors' samples. Sequenced input: naive CD8+ T cells from PBMCs. J is TRBJ2-7 and V is TRBV7-9, with D uncertain. CDR3 sequence reads: CASSLVTIRSYEQYF. The CDR3 DNA reads TGTGCCAGCAGCTTAGTTACTATTAGGTCCTACGAGCAGTACTTC.